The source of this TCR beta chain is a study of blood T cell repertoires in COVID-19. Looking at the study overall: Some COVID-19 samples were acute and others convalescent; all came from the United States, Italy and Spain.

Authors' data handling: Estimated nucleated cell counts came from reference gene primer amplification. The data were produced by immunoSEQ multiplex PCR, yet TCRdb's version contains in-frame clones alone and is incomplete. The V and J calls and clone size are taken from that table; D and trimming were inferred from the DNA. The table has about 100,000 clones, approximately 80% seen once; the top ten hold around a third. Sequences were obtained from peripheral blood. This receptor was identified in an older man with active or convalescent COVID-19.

The CDR3 spells CASSPTSGGFPDTQYF. In nucleotides, the CDR3 is TGTGCCAGCAGCCCGACTAGCGGGGGGTTCCCAGATACGCAGTATTTT. The chain couples TRBV9 to TRBJ2-3; 13 bases align to TRBD2. With V trimmed by 4 bases and J by 4 bases, 6 bases remained unmatched. The germline gives CDR1 SGDLS, CDR2 YYNGEE. The CDR3 has 16 residues.